The rows below give T cell receptor beta chains drawn from one sample of a study of T cells in Graves' hyperthyroidism and ophthalmopathy. TCRdb independently ran MiXCR on the multiplex PCR reads; one entry per CDR3 protein. The table lists roughly 570,000 distinct CDR3 sequences, roughly 50% of them singletons. Sample: peripheral blood or thyroid tissue (not recorded which). The receptors originated from a woman aged 18-29 years with Graves' hyperthyroidism. Both conserved end residues are part of each CDR3. A D gene is named only where the DNA matches it firmly. Not all rows give a size; the values are once, few, many and, for expanded clones, a class.

D | J | size | V | DNA | CDR3
NA | TRBJ2-2 | NA | TRBV30 | TGTGCCTGGAGTGCGAAGAATACAGACACCGGGGAGCTGTTTTTT | CAWSAKNTDTGELFF
NA | TRBJ1-1 | NA | TRBV5-1 | TGCGCCAGCAGCTTTGCCCCCAGTCTGAACACTGAAGCTTTCTTT | CASSFAPSLNTEAFF
NA | TRBJ1-1 | many | TRBV12-3/TRBV12-4 | TGTGCCACCCTCTTTAAAACAGGGAGGACTGAAGCTTTCTTT | CATLFKTGRTEAFF
NA | TRBJ1-2 | few | TRBV18 | TGTGCCAGCTCACCACCATCCCAGAACTATGGCTACACCTTC | CASSPPSQNYGYTF
NA | TRBJ2-3 | NA | TRBV7-8 | TGTGCCAGCAGGTTAACGGAGGATACGCAGTATTTT | CASRLTEDTQYF
TRBD1 | TRBJ2-7 | many | TRBV6-5 | TGTGCCAGCAGTTACTTCGCAGACAGGGGGTACGAGCAGTACTTC | CASSYFADRGYEQYF
NA | TRBJ1-3 | NA | TRBV20-1 | TGCAGTGCTAGAGATGAGCGGGCCTACACCATATATTTT | CSARDERAYTIYF
NA | TRBJ1-1 | NA | TRBV3-1 | TGTGCCAGCAGCCTCCTACAGGGGAACACTGAAGCTTTCTTT | CASSLLQGNTEAFF
NA | TRBJ2-5 | many | TRBV11-3 | TGTGCCAGCTCAAGACCCCTCCGGGGACCCCAAGAGACCCAGTACTTC | CASSRPLRGPQETQYF
TRBD2 | TRBJ2-7 | NA | TRBV20-1 | TGCAGTGCGGCCAGCGGGATCCTCTCCTACGAGCAGTACTTC | CSAASGILSYEQYF
NA | TRBJ2-5 | many | TRBV9 | TGTGCCAGCAGCGTAGACGAGACCCAGTACTTC | CASSVDETQYF
NA | TRBJ2-7 | NA | TRBV4-3 | TGCGCCAGCAGCCAGGCCAGGGCGATTGCCGACGAGCAGTACTTC | CASSQARAIADEQYF
TRBD1 | TRBJ1-6 | many | TRBV5-4 | TGTGCCAGCAGCTACGGACAGGGGAATTCACCCCTCCACTTT | CASSYGQGNSPLHF
TRBD1 | TRBJ1-1 | NA | TRBV4-1 | TGCGCCAGCAGCATTCCAGGGGGCAGGACTGAAGCTTTCTTT | CASSIPGGRTEAFF
NA | TRBJ1-4 | many | TRBV20-1 | TGCAGTGCTAGGTCTGGCTTTGGTGAAAAACTGTTTTTT | CSARSGFGEKLFF
NA | TRBJ2-7 | once | TRBV9 | NA | CASSVGTGSVTGELYF
NA | TRBJ1-2 | many | TRBV19 | TGTGCCAGTAGTATTTCAGTTTCAAACTATGGCTACACCTTC | CASSISVSNYGYTF
NA | TRBJ1-4 | many | TRBV10-3 | TGTGCCATCAGTGATGGAGGGATTAATGAAAAACTGTTTTTT | CAISDGGINEKLFF
NA | TRBJ1-3 | once | TRBV4-3 | TGCGCCAGCAGCCAAGGCCCCCGGGGGTCTGGAAACACCATATATTTT | CASSQGPRGSGNTIYF
TRBD1 | TRBJ1-2 | many | TRBV6-5 | TGTGCCAGCAGTTACGGACAGGGGGGAGGCTATGGCTACACCTTC | CASSYGQGGGYGYTF
NA | TRBJ2-7 | NA | TRBV6-6 | TGTGCCAGCAGTGACTACACAGGATCCCCGACCTACGAGCAGTACTTC | CASSDYTGSPTYEQYF
NA | TRBJ2-3 | few | TRBV15 | TGTGCCACCAGCAGACTCGGTCTTAGGACAGATACGCAGTATTTT | CATSRLGLRTDTQYF
NA | TRBJ1-3 | many | TRBV7-9 | TGTGCCAGCAGCCGCCTAACAGGGCCTGGAAACACCATATATTTT | CASSRLTGPGNTIYF
NA | TRBJ1-4 | NA | TRBV29-1 | TGCAGCGTCCAGGGAGCTAATGAAAAACTGTTTTTT | CSVQGANEKLFF
TRBD1 | TRBJ1-2 | NA | TRBV4-1 | TGCGCCAGCAGCCGTCCAGGGGGGGGTCCCTATGGCTACACCTTC | CASSRPGGGPYGYTF
TRBD2 | TRBJ2-7 | NA | TRBV12-3/TRBV12-4 | TGTGCCAGCAGTACTAGGACTAGCGGGAACCTCTACGAGCAGTACTTC | CASSTRTSGNLYEQYF
TRBD1 | TRBJ1-5 | NA | TRBV29-1 | TGCAGCGTCCGACAGGGAGGGGAGACCCAGCATTTT | CSVRQGGETQHF
NA | TRBJ2-5 | NA | TRBV5-4 | TGTGCCAGCAGCTTGCCTTCGACCTACTGGGAGACCCAGTACTTC | CASSLPSTYWETQYF
NA | TRBJ2-7 | many | TRBV15 | TGTGCCACCAGCAGAGATCCGTGGAACTACGAGCAGTACTTC | CATSRDPWNYEQYF
NA | TRBJ1-1 | NA | TRBV12-3/TRBV12-4 | TGTGCCAGCAGCTTAGTGAAGACTTCCACTGAAGCTTTCTTT | CASSLVKTSTEAFF
NA | TRBJ1-1 | NA | TRBV20-1 | TGCAGTGCTGGGCAGGGGTCGAACACTGAAGCTTTCTTT | CSAGQGSNTEAFF
NA | TRBJ1-3 | NA | TRBV2 | TGTGCCAGCAGTGAAACTGGGCTACCGGGCTATGGCTACACCATATATTTT | CASSETGLPGYGYTIYF
TRBD1 | TRBJ1-4 | NA | TRBV10-3 | TGTGCCATCAGTCAGGACAGGGCTAATGAAAAACTGTTTTTT | CAISQDRANEKLFF
NA | TRBJ2-7 | many | TRBV29-1 | TGCAGCACGAGGTCTGGCTTCGAATACGAGCAGTACTTC | CSTRSGFEYEQYF
TRBD2 | TRBJ2-5 | NA | TRBV29-1 | TGCAGCGTTGAAGGGCGGGAGGGAGGCGAGACCCAGTACTTC | CSVEGREGGETQYF
NA | TRBJ2-5 | many | TRBV10-3 | TGTGCCATCAGTGGGGCAGGTGAGACCCAGTACTTC | CAISGAGETQYF
TRBD1 | TRBJ2-5 | NA | TRBV7-2 | TGTGCCAGCAGTCAAGGGACAGGACCGGAGACCCAGTACTTC | CASSQGTGPETQYF
TRBD2 | TRBJ2-2 | many | TRBV5-1 | TGCGCCAGCAGCCCCTCCCTTAGCGGGAGGGCCTACACCGGGGAGCTGTTTTTT | CASSPSLSGRAYTGELFF
TRBD2 | TRBJ2-7 | NA | TRBV12-3/TRBV12-4 | TGTGCCAGCTACGGGGGGAGGGACTACGAGCAGTACTTC | CASYGGRDYEQYF
TRBD1 | TRBJ2-7 | NA | TRBV19 | TGTGCCAGTAGAACCGGGACAGGGAGGAACACCGGGGAGCAGTACTTC | CASRTGTGRNTGEQYF
TRBD2 | TRBJ2-1 | NA | TRBV7-3 | TGTGCCAGCAGTTTACTAGCGGGAGTTAGCAATGAGCAGTTCTTC | CASSLLAGVSNEQFF
NA | TRBJ2-5 | many | TRBV24-1 | TGTGCCACCAGTGGGTTGACAGAGACCCAGTACTTC | CATSGLTETQYF
NA | TRBJ2-5 | NA | TRBV29-1 | TGCAGCGCCCCCGCTAGTCAAGAGACCCAGTACTTC | CSAPASQETQYF
TRBD2 | TRBJ2-5 | many | TRBV3-1 | TGTGCCAGCAGCCAGGGACTAGCGGGAGCATTGGAGACCCAGTACTTC | CASSQGLAGALETQYF
TRBD1 | TRBJ1-2 | NA | TRBV20-1 | TGCAGTGCTGCGGACAGGGGTGGCTACACCTTC | CSAADRGGYTF
NA | TRBJ1-2 | NA | TRBV11-1 | TGTGCCAGCAGCTGGGCCTTGGACTATGGCTACACCTTC | CASSWALDYGYTF
NA | TRBJ1-1 | NA | TRBV20-1 | TGCAGTGCTAGGGAGGGCCTGAACACTGAAGCTTTCTTT | CSAREGLNTEAFF
TRBD2 | TRBJ2-1 | NA | TRBV7-8 | TGTGCCAGCAGCTTAGTAGTGGGACTAGCGGAGGGCAATGAGCAGTTCTTC | CASSLVVGLAEGNEQFF
NA | TRBJ2-7 | few | TRBV7-6 | TGTGCCAGCAGCTTAGGGTTGGGGCCCTACGAGCAGTACTTC | CASSLGLGPYEQYF